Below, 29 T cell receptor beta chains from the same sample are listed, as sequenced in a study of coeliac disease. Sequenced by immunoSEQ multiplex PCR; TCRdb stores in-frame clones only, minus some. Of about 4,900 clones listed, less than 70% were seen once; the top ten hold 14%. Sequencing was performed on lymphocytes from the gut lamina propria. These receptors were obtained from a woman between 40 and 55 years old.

This chain's CDR3 is CASRRRNEQYF. The CDR3 DNA follows: TGTGCCAGCAGACGCAGGAACGAGCAGTACTTC. V and J are TRBV6-6 and TRBJ2-7; D not certain. This CDR3 is built from 11 residues. Trimming shortened V by 6 bases and J by 5 bases, and 8 bases separated the two germline ends. Germline-derived CDR1 and CDR2 are MNHNY and SVGAGI (reference sequence).

The chain's CDR3 is CASSPGSETEAFF. The CDR3 DNA follows: TGTGCCAGCTCACCAGGGAGTGAAACTGAAGCTTTCTTT. The chain uses TRBV18 and TRBJ1-1; D not certain. CDR3 size: 13 residues. The germline V gene encodes CDR1 KGHSH and CDR2 LQKENI. V was trimmed by 2 bases and J by 5 bases, leaving 9 bases between them.

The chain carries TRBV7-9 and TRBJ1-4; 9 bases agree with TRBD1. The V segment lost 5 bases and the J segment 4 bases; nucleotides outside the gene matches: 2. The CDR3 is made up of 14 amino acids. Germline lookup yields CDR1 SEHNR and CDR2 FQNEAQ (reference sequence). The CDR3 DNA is TGTGCCAGCAGCGAGGGACAGGGTAATGAAAAACTGTTTTTT. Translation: CASSEGQGNEKLFF.

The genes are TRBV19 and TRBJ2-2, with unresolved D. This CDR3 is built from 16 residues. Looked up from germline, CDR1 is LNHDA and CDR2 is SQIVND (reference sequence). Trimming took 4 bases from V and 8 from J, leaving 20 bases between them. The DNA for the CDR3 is TGTGCCAGTAGTACCCGGAAAGTTCAGGTCCCAGGGGAGCTGTTTTTT. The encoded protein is CASSTRKVQVPGELFF.

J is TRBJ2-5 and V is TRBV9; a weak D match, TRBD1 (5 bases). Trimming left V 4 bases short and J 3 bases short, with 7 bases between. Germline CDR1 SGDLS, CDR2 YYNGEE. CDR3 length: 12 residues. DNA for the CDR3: TGTGCCAGCAGCCCACAGGAAGAGACCCAGTACTTC. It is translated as CASSPQEETQYF.

The CDR3 DNA is TGTGCCAGCAGCACATTACTAGCGCAAGTCGGGGATACGCAGTATTTT. This sequence encodes CASSTLLAQVGDTQYF. The chain has TRBV11-2 and TRBJ2-3, with TRBD2 matching 7 bases. The ends lost 5 bases at V and 6 bases at J; junction bases unmatched: 14. CDR3 length: 16 amino acids. Germline values: CDR1 SGHAT, CDR2 FQNNGV.

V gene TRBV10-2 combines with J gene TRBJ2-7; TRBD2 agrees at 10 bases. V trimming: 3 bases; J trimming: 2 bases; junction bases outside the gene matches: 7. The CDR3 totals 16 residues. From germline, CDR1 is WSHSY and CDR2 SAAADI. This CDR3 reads CASSDWSGRAPYEQYF. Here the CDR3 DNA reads TGCGCCAGCAGTGATTGGAGCGGGAGGGCCCCCTACGAGCAGTACTTC.

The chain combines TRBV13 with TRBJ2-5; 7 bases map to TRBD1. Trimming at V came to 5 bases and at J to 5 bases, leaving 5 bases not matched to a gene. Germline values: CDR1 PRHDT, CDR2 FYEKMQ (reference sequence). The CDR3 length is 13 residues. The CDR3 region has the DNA TGTGCCAGCAGCCCTACAGGGGTGGAGACCCAGTACTTC. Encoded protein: CASSPTGVETQYF.

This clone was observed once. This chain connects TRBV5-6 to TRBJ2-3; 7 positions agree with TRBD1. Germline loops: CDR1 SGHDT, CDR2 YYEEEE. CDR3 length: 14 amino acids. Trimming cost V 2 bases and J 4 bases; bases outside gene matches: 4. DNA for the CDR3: TGTGCCAGCAGCTTCCGGGACAGACCAGATACGCAGTATTTT. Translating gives CASSFRDRPDTQYF.

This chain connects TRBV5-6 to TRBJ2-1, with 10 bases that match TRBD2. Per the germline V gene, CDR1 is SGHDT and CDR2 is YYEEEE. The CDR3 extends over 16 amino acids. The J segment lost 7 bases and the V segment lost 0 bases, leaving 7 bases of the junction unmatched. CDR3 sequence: CASSLGGGLAINEQFF. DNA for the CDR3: TGTGCCAGCAGCTTGGGGGGGGGACTAGCGATTAATGAGCAGTTCTTC.

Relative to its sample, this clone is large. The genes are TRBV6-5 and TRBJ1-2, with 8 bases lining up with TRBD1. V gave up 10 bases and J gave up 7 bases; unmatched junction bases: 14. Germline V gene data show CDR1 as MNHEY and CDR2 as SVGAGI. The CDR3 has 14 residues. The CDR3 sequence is CATSLGQGNGGYTF. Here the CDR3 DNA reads TGTGCCACCTCCCTCGGACAGGGAAATGGTGGCTACACCTTC.

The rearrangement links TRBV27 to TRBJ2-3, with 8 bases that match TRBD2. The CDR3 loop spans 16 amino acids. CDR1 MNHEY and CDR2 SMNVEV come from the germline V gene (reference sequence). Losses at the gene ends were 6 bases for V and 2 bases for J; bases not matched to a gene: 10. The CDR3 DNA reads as TGTGCCAGCAGGACTCTAGCGGGTGTTTACACAGATACGCAGTATTTT. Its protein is CASRTLAGVYTDTQYF.

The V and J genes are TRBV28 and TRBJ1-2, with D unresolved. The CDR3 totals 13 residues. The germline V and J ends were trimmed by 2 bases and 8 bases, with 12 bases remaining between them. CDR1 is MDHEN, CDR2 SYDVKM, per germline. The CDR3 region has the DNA TGTGCCAGCAGTTTACCCCACACCGTCGGCTACACCTTC. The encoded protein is CASSLPHTVGYTF.

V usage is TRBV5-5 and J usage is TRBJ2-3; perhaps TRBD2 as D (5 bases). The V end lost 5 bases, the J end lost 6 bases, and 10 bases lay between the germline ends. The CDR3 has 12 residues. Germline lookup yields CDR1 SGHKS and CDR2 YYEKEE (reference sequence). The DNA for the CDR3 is TGTGCCAGCAGTTTCGAGGGTGATACGCAGTATTTT. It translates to CASSFEGDTQYF.

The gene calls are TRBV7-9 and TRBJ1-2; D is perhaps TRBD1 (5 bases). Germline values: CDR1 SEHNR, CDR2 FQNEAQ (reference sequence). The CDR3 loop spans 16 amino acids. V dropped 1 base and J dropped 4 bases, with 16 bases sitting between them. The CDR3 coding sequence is TGTGCCAGCAGCTTAGAGGCGACAGCCGTCTTCTATGGCTACACCTTC. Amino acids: CASSLEATAVFYGYTF.

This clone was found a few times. CDR3 nucleotide sequence: TGCGCCAGCAGCTTAGAACAAGAATACAATGAGCAGTTCTTC. Protein sequence: CASSLEQEYNEQFF. V usage is TRBV5-1 and J usage is TRBJ2-1; no reliable D call. V lost 2 bases, J lost 4 bases, and 10 bases lay in between. Germline CDR1 reads SGHRS; CDR2 reads YFSETQ. The CDR3 consists of 14 residues.

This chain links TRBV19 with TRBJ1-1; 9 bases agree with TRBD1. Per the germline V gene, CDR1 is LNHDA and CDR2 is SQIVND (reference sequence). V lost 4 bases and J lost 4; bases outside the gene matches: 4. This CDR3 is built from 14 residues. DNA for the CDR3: TGTGCCAGTAGTAGGACAGGGGCGCGCACTGAAGCTTTCTTT. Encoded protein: CASSRTGARTEAFF.

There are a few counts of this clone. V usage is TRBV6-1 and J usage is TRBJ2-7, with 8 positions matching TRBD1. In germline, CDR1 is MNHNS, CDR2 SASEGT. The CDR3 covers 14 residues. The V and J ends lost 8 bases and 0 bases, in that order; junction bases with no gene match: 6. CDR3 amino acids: CASEHRGFSYEQYF. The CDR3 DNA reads TGTGCCAGCGAACACAGGGGGTTCTCCTACGAGCAGTACTTC.

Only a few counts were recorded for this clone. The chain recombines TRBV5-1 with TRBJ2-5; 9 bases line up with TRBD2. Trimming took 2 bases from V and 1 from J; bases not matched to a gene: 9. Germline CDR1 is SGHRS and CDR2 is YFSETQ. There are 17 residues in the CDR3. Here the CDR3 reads CASSFSAGGPLQETQYF. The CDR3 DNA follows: TGCGCCAGCAGCTTTTCGGCGGGAGGGCCACTCCAAGAGACCCAGTACTTC.

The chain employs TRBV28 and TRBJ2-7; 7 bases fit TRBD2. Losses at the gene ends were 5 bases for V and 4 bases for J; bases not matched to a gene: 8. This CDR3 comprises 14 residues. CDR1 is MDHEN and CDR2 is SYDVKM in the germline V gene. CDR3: CASSLSGGGYEQYF. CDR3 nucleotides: TGTGCCAGCAGTCTTTCTGGGGGAGGGTACGAGCAGTACTTC. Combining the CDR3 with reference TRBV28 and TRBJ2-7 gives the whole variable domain DVKVTQSSRYLVKRTGEKVFLECVQDMDHENMFWYRQDPGLGLRLIYFSYDVKMKEKGDIPEGYSVSREKKERFSLILESASTNQTSMYLCASSLSGGGYEQYFGPGTRLTVT.

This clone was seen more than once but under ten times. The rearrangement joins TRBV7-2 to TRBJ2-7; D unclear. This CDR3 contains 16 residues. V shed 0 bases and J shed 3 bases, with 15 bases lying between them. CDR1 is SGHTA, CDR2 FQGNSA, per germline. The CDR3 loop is CASSLAPASTYYEQYF. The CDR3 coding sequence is TGTGCCAGCAGCTTAGCGCCTGCCTCTACCTACTACGAGCAGTACTTC.

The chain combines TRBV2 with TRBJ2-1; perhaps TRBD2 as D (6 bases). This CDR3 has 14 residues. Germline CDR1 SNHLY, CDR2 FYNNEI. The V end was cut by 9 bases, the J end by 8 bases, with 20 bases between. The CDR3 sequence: CARDGTGDGDEQFF. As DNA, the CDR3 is TGTGCCAGAGACGGGACGGGAGATGGAGATGAGCAGTTCTTC. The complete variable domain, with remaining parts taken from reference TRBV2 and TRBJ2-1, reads EPEVTQTPSHQVTQMGQEVILRCVPISNHLYFYWYRQILGQKVEFLVSFYNNEISEKSEIFDDQFSVERPDGSNFTLKIRSTKLEDSAMYFCARDGTGDGDEQFFGPGTRLTVL.

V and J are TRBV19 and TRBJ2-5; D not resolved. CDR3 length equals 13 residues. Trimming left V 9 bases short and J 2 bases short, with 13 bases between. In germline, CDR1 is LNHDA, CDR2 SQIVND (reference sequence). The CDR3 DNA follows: TGTGCCAGCGCATCGAGGTGGCAAGAGACCCAGTACTTC. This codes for CASASRWQETQYF.

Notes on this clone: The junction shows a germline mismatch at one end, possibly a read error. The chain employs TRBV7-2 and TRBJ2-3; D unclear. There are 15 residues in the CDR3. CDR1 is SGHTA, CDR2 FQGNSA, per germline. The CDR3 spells CASSLGGRNTDTQYF. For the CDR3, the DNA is TGTGCCAGCAGTTTAGGCGGCAGAAACACAGATACGCAGTATTTT.

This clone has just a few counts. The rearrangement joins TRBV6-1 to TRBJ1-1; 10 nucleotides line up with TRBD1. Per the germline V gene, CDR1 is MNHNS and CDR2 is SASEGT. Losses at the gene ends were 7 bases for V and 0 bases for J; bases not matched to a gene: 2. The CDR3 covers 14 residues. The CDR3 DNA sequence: TGTGCCAGCATTGACAGGGGGCTGAACACTGAAGCTTTCTTT. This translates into CASIDRGLNTEAFF.

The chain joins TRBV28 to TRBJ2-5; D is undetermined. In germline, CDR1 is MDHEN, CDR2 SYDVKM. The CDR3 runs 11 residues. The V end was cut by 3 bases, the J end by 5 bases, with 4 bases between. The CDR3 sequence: CASSFIETQYF. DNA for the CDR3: TGTGCCAGCAGTTTTATCGAGACCCAGTACTTC.

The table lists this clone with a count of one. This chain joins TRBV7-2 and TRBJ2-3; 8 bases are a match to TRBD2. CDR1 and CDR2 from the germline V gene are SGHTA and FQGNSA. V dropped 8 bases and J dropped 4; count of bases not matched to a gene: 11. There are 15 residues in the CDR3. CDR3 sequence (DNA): TGTGCCAGCGATACTAGCGGCTCTGAGTCAGATACGCAGTATTTT. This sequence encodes CASDTSGSESDTQYF.

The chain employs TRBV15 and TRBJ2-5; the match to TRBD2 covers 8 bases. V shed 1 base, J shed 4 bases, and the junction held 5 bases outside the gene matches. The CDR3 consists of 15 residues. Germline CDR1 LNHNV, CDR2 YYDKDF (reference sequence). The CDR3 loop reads CATSRAGGKVETQYF. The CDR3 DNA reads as TGTGCCACCAGCAGAGCGGGAGGGAAGGTAGAGACCCAGTACTTC.

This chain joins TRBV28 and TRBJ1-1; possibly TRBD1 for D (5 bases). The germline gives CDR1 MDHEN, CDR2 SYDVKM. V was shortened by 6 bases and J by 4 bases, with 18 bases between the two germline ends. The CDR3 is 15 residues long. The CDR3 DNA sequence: TGTGCCAGCAGATTACCAGGGTTCGGGAGCACTGAAGCTTTCTTT. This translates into CASRLPGFGSTEAFF.